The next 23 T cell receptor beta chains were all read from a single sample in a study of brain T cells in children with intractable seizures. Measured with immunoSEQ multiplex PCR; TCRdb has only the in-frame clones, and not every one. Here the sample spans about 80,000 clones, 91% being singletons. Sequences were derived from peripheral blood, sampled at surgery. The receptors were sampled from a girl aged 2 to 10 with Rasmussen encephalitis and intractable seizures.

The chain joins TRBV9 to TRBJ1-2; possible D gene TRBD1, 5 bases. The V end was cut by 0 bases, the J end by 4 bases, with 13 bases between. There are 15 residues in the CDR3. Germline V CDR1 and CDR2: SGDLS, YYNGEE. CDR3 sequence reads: CASSVASRDPYGYTF. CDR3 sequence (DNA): TGTGCCAGCAGCGTAGCTTCCAGGGACCCCTATGGCTACACCTTC.

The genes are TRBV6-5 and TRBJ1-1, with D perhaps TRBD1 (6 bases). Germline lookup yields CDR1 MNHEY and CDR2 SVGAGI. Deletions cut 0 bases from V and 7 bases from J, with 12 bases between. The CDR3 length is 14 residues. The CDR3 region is CASSYSWGASEAFF. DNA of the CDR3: TGTGCCAGCAGTTACTCATGGGGGGCAAGTGAAGCTTTCTTT.

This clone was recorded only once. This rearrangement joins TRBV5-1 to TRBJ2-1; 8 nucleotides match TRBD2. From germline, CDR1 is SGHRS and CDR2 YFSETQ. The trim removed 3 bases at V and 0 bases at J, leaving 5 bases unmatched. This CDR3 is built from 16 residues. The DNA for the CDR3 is TGCGCCAGCAGCTGGGGACTAGTTGGCTCCTACAATGAGCAGTTCTTC. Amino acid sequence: CASSWGLVGSYNEQFF. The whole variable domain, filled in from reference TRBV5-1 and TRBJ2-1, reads KAGVTQTPRYLIKTRGQQVTLSCSPISGHRSVSWYQQTPGQGLQFLFEYFSETQRNKGNFPGRFSGRQFSNSRSEMNVSTLELGDSALYLCASSWGLVGSYNEQFFGPGTRLTVL.

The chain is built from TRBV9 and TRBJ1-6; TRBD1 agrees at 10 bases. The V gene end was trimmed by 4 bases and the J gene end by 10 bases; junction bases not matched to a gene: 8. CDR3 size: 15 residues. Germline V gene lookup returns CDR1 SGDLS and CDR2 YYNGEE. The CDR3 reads CASSLGQGLSSPLHF. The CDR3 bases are TGTGCCAGCAGCTTGGGACAGGGGTTGAGCTCACCCCTCCACTTT. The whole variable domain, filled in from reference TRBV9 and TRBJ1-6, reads DSGVTQTPKHLITATGQRVTLRCSPRSGDLSVYWYQQSLDQGLQFLIQYYNGEERAKGNILERFSAQQFPDLHSELNLSSLELGDSALYFCASSLGQGLSSPLHFGNGTRLTVT.

The CDR3 region has the DNA TGTGCCAGCTCACCAGGGGTCGACCAGCCCCAGCATTTT. Translated, it gives CASSPGVDQPQHF. The chain joins TRBV18 to TRBJ1-5; D remains unclear. There are 13 residues in the CDR3. Germline loops: CDR1 KGHSH, CDR2 LQKENI. The ends were cut back, 2 bases at V and 7 bases at J, with 9 bases in the middle. The full variable domain, in which reference TRBV18 and TRBJ1-5 provide the parts outside the CDR3, is NAGVMQNPRHLVRRRGQEARLRCSPMKGHSHVYWYRQLPEEGLKFMVYLQKENIIDESGMPKERFSAEFPKEGPSILRIQQVVRGDSAAYFCASSPGVDQPQHFGDGTRLSIL.

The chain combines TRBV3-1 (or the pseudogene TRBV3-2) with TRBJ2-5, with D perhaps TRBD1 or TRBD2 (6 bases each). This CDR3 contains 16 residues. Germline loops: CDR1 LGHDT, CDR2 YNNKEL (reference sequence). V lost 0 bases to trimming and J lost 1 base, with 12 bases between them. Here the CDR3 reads CASSQDRGRVQETQYF. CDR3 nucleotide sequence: TGTGCCAGCAGCCAAGATCGGGGGCGGGTCCAAGAGACCCAGTACTTC.

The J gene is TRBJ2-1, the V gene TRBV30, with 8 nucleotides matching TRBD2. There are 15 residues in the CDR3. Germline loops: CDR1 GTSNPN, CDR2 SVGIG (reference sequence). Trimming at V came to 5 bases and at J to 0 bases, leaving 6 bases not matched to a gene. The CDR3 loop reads CAWGSGTSSYNEQFF. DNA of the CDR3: TGTGCCTGGGGTAGCGGGACGAGCTCCTACAATGAGCAGTTCTTC.

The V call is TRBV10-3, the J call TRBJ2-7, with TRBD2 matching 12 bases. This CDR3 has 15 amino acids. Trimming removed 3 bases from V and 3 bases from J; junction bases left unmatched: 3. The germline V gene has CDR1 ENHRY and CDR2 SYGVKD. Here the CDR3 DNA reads TGTGCCATCAGTGAATTGACTAGCGGGGGCTACGAGCAGTACTTC. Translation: CAISELTSGGYEQYF.

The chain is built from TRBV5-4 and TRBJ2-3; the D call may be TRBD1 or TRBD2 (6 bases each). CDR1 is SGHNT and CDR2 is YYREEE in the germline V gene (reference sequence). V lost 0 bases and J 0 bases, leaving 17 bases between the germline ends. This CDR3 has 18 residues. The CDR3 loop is CASSLGLVEGGSTDTQYF. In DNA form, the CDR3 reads TGTGCCAGCAGCTTGGGACTAGTGGAGGGGGGTAGCACAGATACGCAGTATTTT.

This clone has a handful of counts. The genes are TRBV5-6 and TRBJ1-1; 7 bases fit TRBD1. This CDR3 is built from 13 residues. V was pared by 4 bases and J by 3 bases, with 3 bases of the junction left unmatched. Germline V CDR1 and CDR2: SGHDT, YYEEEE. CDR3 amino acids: CASSADRDTEAFF. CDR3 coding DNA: TGTGCCAGCAGCGCCGACAGGGACACTGAAGCTTTCTTT. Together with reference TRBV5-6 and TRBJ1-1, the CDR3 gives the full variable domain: DAGVTQSPTHLIKTRGQQVTLRCSPKSGHDTVSWYQQALGQGPQFIFQYYEEEERQRGNFPDRFSGHQFPNYSSELNVNALLLGDSALYLCASSADRDTEAFFGQGTRLTVV.

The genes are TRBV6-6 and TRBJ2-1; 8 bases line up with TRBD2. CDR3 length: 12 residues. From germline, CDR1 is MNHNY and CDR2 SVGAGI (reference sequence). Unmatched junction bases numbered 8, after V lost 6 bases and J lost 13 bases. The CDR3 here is CASSLEREFQFF. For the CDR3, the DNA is TGTGCCAGCAGCCTCGAGCGGGAGTTCCAGTTCTTC.

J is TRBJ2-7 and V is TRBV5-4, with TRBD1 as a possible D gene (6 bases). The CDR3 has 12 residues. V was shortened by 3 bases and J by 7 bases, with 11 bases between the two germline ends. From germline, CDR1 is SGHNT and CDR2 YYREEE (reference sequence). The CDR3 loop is CASSYDRREQYF. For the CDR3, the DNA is TGTGCCAGCAGCTATGACAGGCGGGAGCAGTACTTC. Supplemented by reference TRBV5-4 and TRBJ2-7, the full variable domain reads ETGVTQSPTHLIKTRGQQVTLRCSSQSGHNTVSWYQQALGQGPQFIFQYYREEENGRGNFPPRFSGLQFPNYSSELNVNALELDDSALYLCASSYDRREQYFGPGTRLTVT.

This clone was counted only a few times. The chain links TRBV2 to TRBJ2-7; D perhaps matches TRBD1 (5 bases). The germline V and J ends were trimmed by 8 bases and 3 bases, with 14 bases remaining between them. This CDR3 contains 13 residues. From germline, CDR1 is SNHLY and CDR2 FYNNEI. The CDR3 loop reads CASLGAGYYEQYF. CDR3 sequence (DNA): TGTGCCAGCCTTGGGGCAGGCTACTACGAGCAGTACTTC.

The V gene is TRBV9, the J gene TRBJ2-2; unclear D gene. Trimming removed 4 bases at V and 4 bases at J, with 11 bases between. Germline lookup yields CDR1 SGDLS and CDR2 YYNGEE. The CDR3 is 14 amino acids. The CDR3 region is CASSSETLTGELFF. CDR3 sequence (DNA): TGTGCCAGCAGCAGTGAGACGCTCACCGGGGAGCTGTTTTTT.

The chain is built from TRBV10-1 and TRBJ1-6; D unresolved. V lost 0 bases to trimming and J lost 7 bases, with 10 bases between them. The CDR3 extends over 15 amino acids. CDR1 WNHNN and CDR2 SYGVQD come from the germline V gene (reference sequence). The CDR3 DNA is TGCGCCAGCAGTGAGTCGGCCAGCCCCAATTCACCCCTCCACTTT. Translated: CASSESASPNSPLHF.

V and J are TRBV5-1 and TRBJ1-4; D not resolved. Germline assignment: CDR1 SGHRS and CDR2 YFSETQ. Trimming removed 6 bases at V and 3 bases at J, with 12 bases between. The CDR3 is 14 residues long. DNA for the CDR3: TGCGCCAGCACCAGCACAGCAGCTAATGAAAAACTGTTTTTT. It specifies CASTSTAANEKLFF.

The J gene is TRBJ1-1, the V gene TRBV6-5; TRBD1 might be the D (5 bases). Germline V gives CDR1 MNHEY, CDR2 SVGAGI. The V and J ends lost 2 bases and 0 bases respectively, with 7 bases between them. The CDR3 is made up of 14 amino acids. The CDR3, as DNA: TGTGCCAGCAGTTACGGGACTATGAACACTGAAGCTTTCTTT. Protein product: CASSYGTMNTEAFF.

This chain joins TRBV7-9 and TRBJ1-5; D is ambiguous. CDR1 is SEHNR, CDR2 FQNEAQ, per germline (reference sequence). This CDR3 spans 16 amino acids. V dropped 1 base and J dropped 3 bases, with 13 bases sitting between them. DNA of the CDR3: TGTGCCAGCAGCTTAGTAGGCCAGGAGACCAATCAGCCCCAGCATTTT. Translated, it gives CASSLVGQETNQPQHF.

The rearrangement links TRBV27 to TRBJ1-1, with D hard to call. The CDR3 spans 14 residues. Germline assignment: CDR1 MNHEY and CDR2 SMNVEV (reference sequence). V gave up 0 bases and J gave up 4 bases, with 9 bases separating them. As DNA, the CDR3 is TGTGCCAGCAGTTTATCGTGGGTATCCACTGAAGCTTTCTTT. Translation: CASSLSWVSTEAFF.

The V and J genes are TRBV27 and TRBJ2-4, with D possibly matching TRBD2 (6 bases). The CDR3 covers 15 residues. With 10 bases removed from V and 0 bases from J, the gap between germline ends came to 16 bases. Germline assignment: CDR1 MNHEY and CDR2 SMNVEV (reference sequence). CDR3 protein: CATPMGGRAKNIQYF. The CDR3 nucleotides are TGTGCCACCCCGATGGGAGGAAGAGCCAAAAACATTCAGTACTTC.

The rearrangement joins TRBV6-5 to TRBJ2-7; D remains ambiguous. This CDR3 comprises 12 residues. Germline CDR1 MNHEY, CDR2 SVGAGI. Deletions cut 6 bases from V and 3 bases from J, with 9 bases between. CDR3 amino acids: CASSGRRYEQYF. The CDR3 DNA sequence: TGTGCCAGCAGCGGCCGACGCTACGAGCAGTACTTC.

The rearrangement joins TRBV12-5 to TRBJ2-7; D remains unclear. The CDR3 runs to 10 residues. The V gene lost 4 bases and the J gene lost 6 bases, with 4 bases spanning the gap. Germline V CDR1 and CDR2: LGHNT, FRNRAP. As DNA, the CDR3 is TGTGCTAGTGGTTCCCGCGAGCAGTACTTC. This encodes CASGSREQYF.

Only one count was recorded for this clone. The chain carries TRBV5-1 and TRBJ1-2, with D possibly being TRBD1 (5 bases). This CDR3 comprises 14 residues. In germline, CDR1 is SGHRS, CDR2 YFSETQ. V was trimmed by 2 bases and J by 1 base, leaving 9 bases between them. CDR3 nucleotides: TGCGCCAGCAGCTTAGGAGGGGTTAACTATGGCTACACCTTC. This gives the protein CASSLGGVNYGYTF.